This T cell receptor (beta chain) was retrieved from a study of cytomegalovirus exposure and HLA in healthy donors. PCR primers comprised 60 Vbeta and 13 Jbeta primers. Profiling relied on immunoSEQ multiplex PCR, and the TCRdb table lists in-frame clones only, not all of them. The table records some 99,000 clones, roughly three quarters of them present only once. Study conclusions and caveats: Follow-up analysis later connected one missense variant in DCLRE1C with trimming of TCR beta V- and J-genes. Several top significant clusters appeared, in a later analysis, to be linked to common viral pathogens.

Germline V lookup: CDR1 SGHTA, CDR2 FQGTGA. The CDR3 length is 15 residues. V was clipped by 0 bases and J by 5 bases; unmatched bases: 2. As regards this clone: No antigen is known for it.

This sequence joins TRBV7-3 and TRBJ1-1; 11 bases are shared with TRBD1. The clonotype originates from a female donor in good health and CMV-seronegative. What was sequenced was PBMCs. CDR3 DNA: TGTGCCAGCAGCTTAACTGGACAGGGGGCGACTGAAGCTTTCTTT. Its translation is CASSLTGQGATEAFF.